The sequence of this TCR beta chain was determined in a study of sequential checkpoint blockade in melanoma. About the research overall: After both sequences, patients received maintenance nivolumab. DNA from 70 to 95 pretreatment tumor samples underwent TCRβ immunosequencing.

TCRdb keeps only in-frame clones here, not all; method: immunoSEQ multiplex PCR. This sample has 4,000 or so clones, with under 20% found just once. The table lists this clone with many counts. Regarding treatment: randomized to nivolumab then ipilimumab (arm A) or the reverse (arm B). Germline CDR1 is MNHGY and CDR2 is SAAAGT. V was shortened by 10 bases and J by 1 base, with 14 bases between the two germline ends. The length of the CDR3 is 14 residues. Sequences were derived from tumor tissue (inferred from file names), sampled from a patient given nivolumab and ipilimumab in sequence. The V call is TRBV6-8, the J call TRBJ1-5; weak D call: TRBD1 (6 bases). This clonotype was sampled from a human patient with melanoma. Some clones in this sample may be carry-over from other donors' samples. The CDR3 protein is CAISTGLSNQPQHF. CDR3 bases: TGTGCCATCAGCACAGGGTTGAGCAATCAGCCCCAGCATTTT.